This record looks at one T cell receptor (beta chain) sequence and its context. No antigen is known for it. There are no base qualities to consult, and no much larger clone falls within one base. Each collaborating institution followed its own protocols to collect whole blood in K2EDTA tubes. For TCRbeta analysis, collaborator samples were shipped as frozen whole blood, as isolated PBMCs, or as DNA extracted from either sample type. TCRbeta CDR3 regions were amplified from genomic DNA by means of the immunoSEQ Assay, a bias-controlled multiplex PCR. In the source study's methods: Nucleated cell counts per sample were estimated from amplification of reference gene primers within the assay. To quantify the absolute abundance of each unique TCRbeta CDR3 rearrangement, sequence reads were collapsed and filtered. For each sample, productive Simpson clonality was calculated as the square root of Simpson's diversity index across productive rearrangements. TCRdb re-hosts the immuneACCESS table, in-frame sequences only. Its copies lack some clones; in the studies checked, an unresolved V gene accounts for under half of them, and the cause for the rest is not known. V and J calls and clone size follow that table, whereas D and trimming were derived from the DNA. The sample records more than 9,500 clones, roughly 91% of which are singletons. Under 25% of the sample belongs to the ten largest clones.

These data come from a study of blood T cell repertoires in COVID-19 (dated by TCRdb to the early 2020s). Regarding the study in general: Collaborator samples came from the United States, Italy and Spain and covered acute and convalescent phases of COVID-19. The prospective study material was composed of cDNA or gDNA derived from T cells, B-cell-depleted T cells, or PBMCs. Deeply sampled blood TCRbeta repertoires from subjects exposed to, actively infected with, or recovered from COVID-19 were included in the dataset. The repertoires were released in a freely available public database meant as a resource for research on the immune response to SARS-CoV-2. Samples were obtained from the ongoing ImmuneRACE study (first 160 participants) and from some 1,200 subjects provided by 6 global collaborators. Sample metadata almost always included a de-identified subject ID, COVID-19 status, age in years and sex. Where HLA class I and class II types were available, the types were taken from metadata supplied by the sample provider, not from assay-based typing.

What the authors observed across the whole study: The amount of clinical and demographic metadata varied by source and participant and was provided uncurated.

Measured from the cysteine to the phenylalanine, the CDR3 is 16 residues long. The retained sequence is limited to the CDR3, 48 bases, with the frame set at the first base. The germline V gene yields SGDLS for CDR1 and YYNGEE for CDR2. Germline trimming amounts to 4 bases on V and 5 bases on J, with 13 as the count of junction bases outside the gene matches. The receptor chain draws on TRBV9 and TRBJ2-5, with 8 bases matching TRBD1. This receptor was obtained from an older woman with active COVID-19. The sequencing input was peripheral blood. The nucleotides read TGTGCCAGCAGCCCAGCGCAGGGGGCCAGGAGGGAGACCCAGTACTTC. Translated, this is CASSPAQGARRETQYF.